This entry lists 5 T cell receptor beta chains sequenced from one sample in a study of T-cell memory formation after mild COVID-19. Each CDR3 protein gets one entry after TCRdb re-called the 5' RACE reads with MiXCR. The sample consists of hundreds of thousands of distinct CDR3 sequences, 20% to 25% of them appearing once. Sequencing was done on a sample of PBMCs or a T cell subset sorted from them (not recorded which). The source is an adult woman who had mild COVID-19 (a few samples of this study predate the infection). Cell type and time point are not known.

This clonotype has a handful of counts. CDR3 sequence (DNA): TGTGCCAGCAGCCAAGACTGGGACAGGGCCGTCGATGAGCAGTTCTTC. Its protein is CASSQDWDRAVDEQFF. This chain joins TRBV14 and TRBJ2-1; 9 bases agree with TRBD1. V trimming: 0 bases; J trimming: 8 bases; junction bases outside the gene matches: 8. The CDR3 sequence is 16 residues long. Germline V gives CDR1 SGHDN, CDR2 FVKESK.

The chain combines TRBV3-1 with TRBJ1-1, with no clear D. Trimming stripped 6 bases from V and 8 bases from J, with 13 bases between. The CDR3 sequence is 12 residues long. Looked up from germline, CDR1 is LGHDT and CDR2 is YNNKEL (reference sequence). In DNA, the CDR3 is TGTGCCAGCAGGTCAGCTAGCGAGGAAGCTTTCTTT. Its translation is CASRSASEEAFF.

This clonotype was observed a few times. V usage is TRBV5-1 and J usage is TRBJ1-1, with D possibly being TRBD1 (5 bases). Germline-derived CDR1 and CDR2 are SGHRS and YFSETQ. V lost 3 bases and J lost 2, with 20 bases in between. The CDR3 runs 17 residues. Here the CDR3 reads CASSSTLGEGRNTEAFF. The CDR3 nucleotides are TGCGCCAGCAGCTCAACCCTGGGGGAGGGGCGAAACACTGAAGCTTTCTTT.

In DNA, the CDR3 is TGTGCCAGCAGCCCCGGGACAGTCGGCACAGATACGCAGTATTTT. Translating gives CASSPGTVGTDTQYF. This rearrangement joins TRBV9 to TRBJ2-3; 7 bases map to TRBD1. Per the germline V gene, CDR1 is SGDLS and CDR2 is YYNGEE. The CDR3 is made up of 15 amino acids. V lost 4 bases to trimming and J lost 1 base; unmatched junction nucleotides: 6. Together with reference TRBV9 and TRBJ2-3, the CDR3 gives the full variable domain: DSGVTQTPKHLITATGQRVTLRCSPRSGDLSVYWYQQSLDQGLQFLIQYYNGEERAKGNILERFSAQQFPDLHSELNLSSLELGDSALYFCASSPGTVGTDTQYFGPGTRLTVL.

This clonotype was seen a few times. The chain uses TRBV7-3 and TRBJ2-5; D gene ambiguous. V lost 4 bases to trimming and J lost 5 bases, with 11 bases between them. Germline lookup yields CDR1 SGHTA and CDR2 FQGTGA. CDR3 length: 13 amino acids. As DNA, the CDR3 is TGTGCCAGCAGCTCCGGTTTGAAGGAGACCCAGTACTTC. This sequence encodes CASSSGLKETQYF.